These T cell receptor beta chains were read from a single sample in a study of technical replicates of blood from a few donors. Only in-frame clones appear in the TCRdb table, and some are missing; sequencing was by immunoSEQ multiplex PCR. This table has 13,000 to 15,000 clones, 75% to 90% appearing once. The specimen was PBMCs. The receptors shown here come from a human donor in good health. Each CDR3 is given with its conserved first and last residue. The D gene is left open where the match is weak. A row's size may be missing; if present it is once, few, many or a size class.

j_call clone_size d_call v_call cdr3_aa cdr3_nt
TRBJ2-7 NA TRBD2 TRBV30 CAWRGTSGSYEQYF TGTGCCTGGAGGGGGACTAGCGGGTCCTACGAGCAGTACTTC
TRBJ2-7 NA NA TRBV7-2 CASSLNNPEGRYEQYF TGTGCCAGCAGCTTAAATAACCCGGAGGGCCGGTACGAGCAGTACTTC
TRBJ1-3 NA TRBD1 TRBV5-1 CASSLSTGTDSGNTIYF TGCGCCAGCAGCTTGTCGACAGGGACCGACTCTGGAAACACCATATATTTT
TRBJ2-7 NA NA TRBV5-1 CASSFQGYEQYF TGCGCCAGCAGCTTTCAGGGCTACGAGCAGTACTTC
TRBJ2-1 few NA TRBV18 CASSPGGEPYNEQFF TGTGCCAGCTCACCAGGAGGGGAGCCCTACAATGAGCAGTTCTTC
TRBJ2-1 NA NA TRBV28 CASSSANNEQFF TGTGCCAGCAGTTCCGCGAACAATGAGCAGTTCTTC
TRBJ2-7 NA NA TRBV28 CASSLQGYEQYF TGTGCCAGCAGTTTACAGGGCTACGAGCAGTACTTC
TRBJ2-7 few NA TRBV18 CASSPGVARVGEQYF TGTGCCAGCTCACCAGGCGTAGCCAGGGTTGGAGAGCAGTACTTC
TRBJ2-3 NA TRBD2 TRBV5-1 CASSRGLAGVADTQYF TGCGCCAGCAGCCGGGGACTAGCGGGAGTGGCAGATACGCAGTATTTT
TRBJ2-7 NA NA TRBV4-1 CASSQDTGNEQYF TGCGCCAGCAGCCAAGATACAGGCAACGAGCAGTACTTC
TRBJ2-7 once TRBD1 TRBV5-1 CASSRETSRDRFEQYF TGCGCCAGCAGCAGAGAGACGTCCCGGGACAGGTTCGAGCAGTACTTC
TRBJ1-1 NA NA TRBV19 CASSIDRVNTEAFF TGTGCCAGTAGTATAGACAGGGTGAACACTGAAGCTTTCTTT
TRBJ2-2 NA TRBD1 TRBV2 CASSERAPTGGAGPGELFF TGTGCCAGCAGTGAAAGGGCCCCGACAGGGGGCGCGGGCCCCGGGGAGCTGTTTTTT
TRBJ2-3 NA NA TRBV30 CAWGGVSTDTQYF TGTGCCTGGGGCGGGGTCAGCACAGATACGCAGTATTTT
TRBJ1-5 NA NA TRBV30 CAWSGTGIYSNQPQHF TGTGCCTGGAGTGGAACGGGGATCTATAGCAATCAGCCCCAGCATTTT
TRBJ2-7 once NA TRBV20-1 CSARSMSEQYF TGCAGTGCTAGATCGATGAGTGAGCAGTACTTC
TRBJ2-1 NA TRBD2 TRBV18 CASSPWGGDYNEQFF TGTGCCAGCTCACCCTGGGGGGGGGACTACAATGAGCAGTTCTTC
TRBJ1-1 NA NA TRBV7-8 CASSPAGSEAFF TGTGCCAGCAGCCCCGCAGGGTCTGAAGCTTTCTTT
TRBJ2-3 once NA TRBV10-1 CASSEGSRADTQYF TGCGCCAGCAGTGAGGGGTCTAGAGCAGATACGCAGTATTTT
TRBJ1-2 NA TRBD1 TRBV5-1 CASSPGQDYGYTF TGCGCCAGCAGCCCAGGACAGGACTATGGCTACACCTTC
TRBJ2-1 NA TRBD2 TRBV9 CASSPFFREGGYNEQFF TGTGCCAGCAGCCCCTTTTTTCGGGAGGGGGGCTACAATGAGCAGTTCTTC
TRBJ2-2 NA NA TRBV7-3 CASSPDYANTGELFF TGTGCCAGCAGCCCGGACTACGCGAACACCGGGGAGCTGTTTTTT
TRBJ2-1 NA TRBD2 TRBV9 CASSPSLAGGYNEQFF TGTGCCAGCAGCCCCTCCTTAGCGGGAGGGTACAATGAGCAGTTCTTC
TRBJ1-2 NA TRBD1 TRBV28 CASSSPSRQGEGYGYTF TGTGCCAGCAGCTCCCCATCTAGACAGGGGGAGGGCTATGGCTACACCTTC
TRBJ1-2 NA TRBD1 TRBV27 CASTSGTGDNYGYTF TGTGCCAGCACCTCCGGGACAGGGGACAACTATGGCTACACCTTC
TRBJ2-1 NA TRBD2 TRBV19 CASSIIRRLAGEHEQFF TGTGCCAGTAGTATTATCAGGCGGCTAGCGGGAGAGCATGAGCAGTTCTTC
TRBJ1-2 NA TRBD1 TRBV13 CASSSGTGRYGYTF TGTGCCAGCAGCTCCGGGACAGGGAGGTATGGCTACACCTTC
TRBJ1-1 NA NA TRBV2 CASSYTGFEAFF TGTGCCAGCAGTTATACAGGGTTTGAAGCTTTCTTT